These T cell receptor beta chains were read from a single sample in a study of blood T cell repertoires in COVID-19. The data were produced by immunoSEQ multiplex PCR, yet TCRdb's version contains in-frame clones alone and is incomplete. Of about 130,000 clones detected, around four fifths appear once; the ten largest clones hold 15% to 20%. Material for sequencing was PBMCs or T cells enriched from blood (not recorded which). Receptor source: a man in his thirties or forties who had recovered from COVID-19. Both conserved end residues are part of each CDR3. A D gene is named only where the DNA matches it firmly. Size tells how often a clone was seen (once, few, many) or the class of an expanded clone, and some rows leave it out.

V: TRBV19
J: TRBJ2-3
D: NA
size: NA
CDR3: CASSPTGTDTQYF
DNA: TGTGCCAGTAGTCCAACAGGGACAGATACGCAGTATTTT

V: TRBV7-9
J: TRBJ2-7
D: TRBD1
size: few
CDR3: CASSLGGTGASYEQYF
DNA: TGTGCCAGCAGCTTAGGTGGGACAGGGGCTTCCTACGAGCAGTACTTC

V: TRBV10-3
J: TRBJ2-1
D: TRBD1
size: NA
CDR3: CAITPGQGNEQFF
DNA: TGTGCCATCACTCCGGGACAGGGTAATGAGCAGTTCTTC

V: TRBV7-9
J: TRBJ1-2
D: NA
size: NA
CDR3: CASSDDSYPHYGYTF
DNA: TGTGCCAGCAGCGATGACTCCTACCCCCACTATGGCTACACCTTC

V: TRBV27
J: TRBJ2-4
D: TRBD1
size: NA
CDR3: CASSTRQGLAKNIQYF
DNA: TGTGCCAGCAGTACCCGACAGGGTCTGGCCAAAAACATTCAGTACTTC

V: TRBV7-9
J: TRBJ2-5
D: TRBD1
size: NA
CDR3: CASSLAGQIQETQYF
DNA: TGTGCCAGCAGCTTAGCGGGACAGATTCAAGAGACCCAGTACTTC

V: TRBV4-1
J: TRBJ2-2
D: TRBD2
size: NA
CDR3: CASSQAPGTSGREANTGELFF
DNA: TGCGCCAGCAGCCAAGCACCGGGGACTAGCGGGAGGGAGGCGAACACCGGGGAGCTGTTTTTT

V: TRBV19
J: TRBJ2-7
D: NA
size: few
CDR3: CASSFDSETREQYF
DNA: TGTGCCAGTAGTTTCGATTCGGAGACGAGGGAGCAGTACTTC

V: TRBV29-1
J: TRBJ1-1
D: NA
size: NA
CDR3: CSVGRGTEAFF
DNA: TGCAGCGTAGGACGGGGCACTGAAGCTTTCTTT

V: TRBV7-9
J: TRBJ2-7
D: NA
size: NA
CDR3: CASTPGLESSYEQYF
DNA: TGTGCCAGCACCCCCGGACTGGAAAGCTCCTACGAGCAGTACTTC

V: TRBV11-2
J: TRBJ2-1
D: TRBD1
size: NA
CDR3: CASSLGYRGINEQFF
DNA: TGTGCCAGCAGCTTGGGCTACAGGGGGATAAATGAGCAGTTCTTC

V: TRBV7-2
J: TRBJ1-2
D: NA
size: once
CDR3: CASSFPISVPLYGYTF
DNA: TGTGCCAGCAGCTTCCCCATCAGTGTACCCCTTTATGGCTACACCTTC

V: TRBV27
J: TRBJ2-7
D: NA
size: NA
CDR3: CASSFRGAGYEQYF
DNA: TGTGCCAGCAGTTTCAGGGGAGCAGGCTACGAGCAGTACTTC

V: TRBV4-1
J: TRBJ1-3
D: NA
size: NA
CDR3: CASSQVGDSGNTIYF
DNA: TGCGCCAGCAGCCAAGTGGGAGACTCTGGAAACACCATATATTTT

V: TRBV27
J: TRBJ1-1
D: TRBD1
size: NA
CDR3: CASSIRQGAEAFF
DNA: TGTGCCAGCAGTATCCGACAGGGGGCTGAAGCTTTCTTT

V: TRBV5-6
J: TRBJ1-1
D: NA
size: few
CDR3: CASSFRNTEAFF
DNA: TGTGCCAGCAGCTTCAGGAACACTGAAGCTTTCTTT

V: TRBV6-5
J: TRBJ1-6
D: TRBD1
size: NA
CDR3: CASSVQGNYNSPLHF
DNA: TGTGCCAGTTCGGTACAGGGGAATTATAATTCACCCCTCCACTTT

V: TRBV9
J: TRBJ2-3
D: TRBD2
size: NA
CDR3: CASSVELGTSGGWTDTQYF
DNA: TGTGCCAGCAGCGTAGAGCTGGGGACTAGCGGGGGTTGGACAGATACGCAGTATTTT

V: TRBV27
J: TRBJ2-1
D: NA
size: NA
CDR3: CASRPTAGTTGTSGEQFF
DNA: TGTGCCAGCAGACCCACGGCGGGGACGACCGGGACTTCAGGTGAGCAGTTCTTC

V: TRBV18
J: TRBJ2-3
D: TRBD1
size: NA
CDR3: CASSPLRTGDTDTQYF
DNA: TGTGCCAGCTCACCACTCAGGACAGGGGACACAGATACGCAGTATTTT

V: TRBV10-3
J: TRBJ2-3
D: TRBD2
size: few
CDR3: CAISESGTRSGDTDTQYF
DNA: TGTGCCATCAGTGAGTCTGGGACTAGATCTGGCGACACAGATACGCAGTATTTT

V: TRBV9
J: TRBJ1-5
D: NA
size: NA
CDR3: CASSVSGSINQPQHF
DNA: TGTGCCAGCAGCGTATCCGGGAGTATTAATCAGCCCCAGCATTTT

V: TRBV19
J: TRBJ1-1
D: NA
size: NA
CDR3: CASNLWGGNTEAFF
DNA: TGTGCCAGCAACCTATGGGGGGGGAACACTGAAGCTTTCTTT

V: TRBV7-3
J: TRBJ2-3
D: TRBD2
size: NA
CDR3: CASSLLAVSTDTQYF
DNA: TGTGCCAGCAGCTTACTAGCGGTTAGCACAGATACGCAGTATTTT

V: TRBV4-1
J: TRBJ2-4
D: NA
size: NA
CDR3: CASSQDFPLGTKLAKNIQYF
DNA: TGCGCCAGCAGCCAAGATTTTCCACTCGGGACAAAACTAGCCAAAAACATTCAGTACTTC

V: TRBV3-1/TRBV3-2
J: TRBJ2-5
D: NA
size: NA
CDR3: CASSQDPLAPGETQYF
DNA: TGTGCCAGCAGCCAAGATCCCCTAGCGCCTGGGGAGACCCAGTACTTC

V: TRBV6-4
J: TRBJ1-5
D: TRBD1
size: NA
CDR3: CAGRTGTAFQPQHF
DNA: TGTGCCGGACGGACAGGGACTGCTTTTCAGCCCCAGCATTTT

V: TRBV27
J: TRBJ2-5
D: NA
size: NA
CDR3: CASSLYRTENQETQYF
DNA: TGTGCCAGCAGTTTATACAGGACAGAAAATCAAGAGACCCAGTACTTC

V: TRBV6-1
J: TRBJ2-5
D: NA
size: NA
CDR3: CASSEGVSLETQYF
DNA: TGTGCCAGCAGTGAAGGGGTTAGCTTGGAGACCCAGTACTTC

V: TRBV7-8
J: TRBJ1-3
D: TRBD1
size: NA
CDR3: CASSTNRGGNTIYF
DNA: TGTGCCAGCAGCACAAACAGGGGTGGAAACACCATATATTTT

V: TRBV10-3
J: TRBJ1-5
D: TRBD1
size: NA
CDR3: CAISASDRGGRQPQHF
DNA: TGTGCCATCAGTGCCAGTGACAGGGGCGGGCGGCAGCCCCAGCATTTT

V: TRBV18
J: TRBJ1-3
D: TRBD1
size: NA
CDR3: CASSQYPTGAGNTIYF
DNA: TGTGCCAGCTCCCAATATCCGACAGGGGCCGGAAACACCATATATTTT

V: TRBV24-1
J: TRBJ2-5
D: TRBD2
size: NA
CDR3: CATSALGLAGAETQYF
DNA: TGTGCCACCAGTGCCCTGGGACTAGCGGGAGCGGAGACCCAGTACTTC

V: TRBV9
J: TRBJ2-7
D: TRBD2
size: NA
CDR3: CASSVQREGYEQYF
DNA: TGTGCCAGCAGCGTACAGCGGGAGGGATACGAGCAGTACTTC

V: TRBV6-1
J: TRBJ1-2
D: NA
size: NA
CDR3: CASSEGSLQGYGYTF
DNA: TGTGCCAGCAGTGAAGGGTCCCTACAGGGCTATGGCTACACCTTC

V: TRBV19
J: TRBJ1-3
D: NA
size: NA
CDR3: CASSEQASGNTIYF
DNA: TGTGCCAGTAGTGAACAGGCCTCTGGAAACACCATATATTTT

V: TRBV19
J: TRBJ2-1
D: TRBD2
size: NA
CDR3: CASRLAGDYNEQFF
DNA: TGTGCCAGTAGGCTAGCGGGGGACTACAATGAGCAGTTCTTC

V: TRBV4-2
J: TRBJ2-1
D: NA
size: NA
CDR3: CASSPTRSNEQFF
DNA: TGTGCCAGCAGCCCGACTCGGTCAAATGAGCAGTTCTTC

V: TRBV27
J: TRBJ2-7
D: NA
size: NA
CDR3: CASRTPGYEQYF
DNA: TGTGCCAGCAGGACCCCGGGCTACGAGCAGTACTTC

V: TRBV5-1
J: TRBJ1-1
D: TRBD1
size: NA
CDR3: CASSGGQGAGTEAFF
DNA: TGCGCCAGCAGCGGGGGACAGGGGGCGGGTACTGAAGCTTTCTTT

V: TRBV12-5
J: TRBJ2-2
D: TRBD2
size: few
CDR3: CASGLSAGKNTGELFF
DNA: TGTGCTAGTGGTTTATCAGCGGGAAAGAACACCGGGGAGCTGTTTTTT

V: TRBV24-1
J: TRBJ2-3
D: NA
size: NA
CDR3: CATSESRGPSTDTQYF
DNA: TGTGCCACCAGTGAAAGTAGGGGCCCTAGCACAGATACGCAGTATTTT